What follows describes a single T cell receptor beta chain. The clone's antigen remains unknown. The input lacks base qualities; no much larger clone sits a single base away. According to the study, the label for this sample's time point signals: before neoadjuvant nivolumab. Patients had been newly diagnosed with stage II-IVA oral cavity squamous cell carcinoma, and no prior systemic or radiation treatment had been given to the patients. Everyone in the cohort had locally advanced, HPV-negative oral cavity squamous cell carcinoma. Peripheral blood mononuclear cells were analyzed directly and were not maintained or expanded in culture. Samples were obtained from a longitudinal correlative study of a single-arm phase II trial of neoadjuvant nivolumab in oral cavity squamous cell carcinoma. Genomic DNA-based TCRbeta sequencing was performed on subject-matched pre- and post-treatment PBMCs and tumors from three responders and three non-responders. Peripheral blood mononuclear cells were drawn once before nivolumab treatment and a second time after treatment, when surgery took place. The Maxwell RSC DNA from Cells kit was used to extract genomic DNA from PBMCs.

For deep sequencing, each PBMC sample was run in six replicates, with libraries mostly built from about 500 ng of input genomic DNA. The immunoSEQ hsTCRbeta kit was used to prepare TCRbeta libraries, following the manufacturer's instructions. Sequencing of the completed libraries took place using an Illumina NovaSeq 6000 S4 flow cell after they had been pooled to roughly 2.8 nM. The authors' analysis ran thus. The immunoSEQ Analyzer handled quality control and preprocessing of the raw data. The analysis was limited to productive rearrangements, and each clonotype was defined by a unique CDR3 amino acid sequence. Repertoire clonality was estimated as the Gini-Simpson index, computed with the R package tcR. Student's t test was used to compare Gini indices, while Pearson correlation assessed associations with tumor size change. What TCRdb holds here is the immuneACCESS table cut down to in-frame rearrangements. Part of the clones is not present; checked against another copy, under half of the missing clones reflect an unresolved V gene, and the others are unexplained. V, J and clone size reflect that table, while D and trimming were determined from the DNA. For this sample there are about 14,000 clones; about 69% appear just once. Less than 3.5% of the sample lies in the top ten.

The germline V gene (reference sequence) specifies MNHNY as CDR1 and SVGAGI as CDR2. The CDR3 sequence holds 12 residues, the cysteine and phenylalanine included. The CDR3 DNA has 36 bases and is translated from base 1. The junction carries 11 bases between V and J, which are trimmed by 11 bases and 1 base respectively. These data originate in a study of neoadjuvant anti-PD-1 for oral cavity cancer (dated by TCRdb to the early 2020s). In the study overall: Before curative-intent surgical resection, most patients were given three to four biweekly doses of nivolumab at 3 mg/kg. For patients who did not progress, a fourth nivolumab dose was given around day 43, followed by definitive surgical resection on days 50-56. Under RECIST 1.1, a patient counted as a responder if showing complete response, partial response or stable disease, and as a non-responder if showing progression. The parent correlative cohort included approximately 13 patients, with a roughly 34% response rate.

The full study reports these points: Higher pretreatment blood Treg/Th17 ratios correlated with higher pretreatment blood TCRbeta clonality and lower post-treatment tumor TCRbeta clonality. Only a few patients per response group were included in the TCR analyses, and larger cohorts for validation were called for by the authors. After neoadjuvant nivolumab, non-responders showed significantly higher T cell clonality (Gini index) in PBMCs than responders did.

The sample consisted of PBMCs, taken before nivolumab (anti-PD-1) treatment. This TCR was sampled from a person between 40 and 80 years old with oral cavity squamous cell carcinoma. The rearrangement joined TRBV6-6 to TRBJ1-1, with an unclear D gene assignment. The nucleotides read TGTGCCTGTGAGGCAGCGAACACTGAAGCTTTCTTT. The resulting protein is CACEAANTEAFF.